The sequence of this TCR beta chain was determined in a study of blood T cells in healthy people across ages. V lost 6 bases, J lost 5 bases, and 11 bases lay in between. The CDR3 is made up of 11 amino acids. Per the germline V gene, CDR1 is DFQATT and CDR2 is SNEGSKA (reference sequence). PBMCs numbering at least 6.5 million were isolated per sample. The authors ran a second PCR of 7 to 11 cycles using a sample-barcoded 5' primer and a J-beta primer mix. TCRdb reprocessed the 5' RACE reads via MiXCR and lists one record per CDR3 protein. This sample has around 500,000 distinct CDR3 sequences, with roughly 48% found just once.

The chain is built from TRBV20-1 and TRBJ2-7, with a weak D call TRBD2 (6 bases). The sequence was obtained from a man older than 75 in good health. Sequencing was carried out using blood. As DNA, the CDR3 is TGCAGTGCGGGACTTGACCACGAGCAGTACTTC. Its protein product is CSAGLDHEQYF.